The 31 T cell receptor beta chains given below trace back to one sample, sequenced in a study of blood T cell repertoires in COVID-19. Assay used: immunoSEQ multiplex PCR; TCRdb lists only in-frame clones, some missing. The table records about 60,000 clones, roughly 79% of them present only once. The sample comprised peripheral blood. The receptor set was obtained from a man aged 55 to 70 with acute or convalescent COVID-19.

This chain connects TRBV28 to TRBJ2-7; no reliable D call. Trimming left V 3 bases short and J 4 bases short, with 7 bases between. The CDR3 sequence is 12 residues long. CDR1 and CDR2 from the germline V gene are MDHEN and SYDVKM. Written as DNA, the CDR3 is TGTGCCAGCAGTTTCTCACTATACGAGCAGTACTTC. As protein: CASSFSLYEQYF.

V usage is TRBV4-1 and J usage is TRBJ2-3; 12 bases agree with TRBD2. From germline, CDR1 is MGHRA and CDR2 YSYEKL. Trimming removed 0 bases from V and 6 bases from J; junction bases left unmatched: 1. This CDR3 spans 15 amino acids. As DNA, the CDR3 is TGCGCCAGCAGCCAAGATGGACTAGCGGGGGATACGCAGTATTTT. It translates to CASSQDGLAGDTQYF.

This clone turned up a few times. V and J are TRBV7-2 and TRBJ1-5; 7 bases fit TRBD1. The V and J ends lost 4 bases and 3 bases, in that order; junction bases with no gene match: 3. Germline lookup yields CDR1 SGHTA and CDR2 FQGNSA. The CDR3 sequence is 14 residues long. CDR3 protein: CASSSGTANQPQHF. In DNA, the CDR3 is TGTGCCAGCAGCTCCGGGACAGCCAATCAGCCCCAGCATTTT.

V is TRBV18 and J is TRBJ2-2; D call uncertain. V was shortened by 1 base and J by 3 bases, with 6 bases between the two germline ends. CDR3 size: 14 residues. Germline V lookup: CDR1 KGHSH, CDR2 LQKENI. The DNA for the CDR3 is TGTGCCAGCTCACCACGCGGTGACACCGGGGAGCTGTTTTTT. Amino acid sequence: CASSPRGDTGELFF.

The chain recombines TRBV9 with TRBJ1-1; D remains ambiguous. Germline loops: CDR1 SGDLS, CDR2 YYNGEE. V was clipped by 0 bases and J by 0 bases, with 6 bases between them. This CDR3 has 14 amino acids. CDR3 region: CASSVAPVNTEAFF. CDR3 nucleotide sequence: TGTGCCAGCAGCGTAGCACCAGTGAACACTGAAGCTTTCTTT.

The chain links TRBV7-9 to TRBJ2-5; 12 nucleotides agree with TRBD2. Germline V gene sequence: CDR1 SEHNR, CDR2 FQNEAQ (reference sequence). V shed 4 bases, J shed 1 base, and the junction held 4 bases outside the gene matches. The CDR3 runs to 16 residues. CDR3 residues: CASSSRLAGAQETQYF. The CDR3 DNA is TGTGCCAGCAGCTCCAGACTAGCGGGGGCCCAAGAGACCCAGTACTTC.

The V gene is TRBV24-1, the J gene TRBJ1-1, with D unresolved. Germline V CDR1 and CDR2: KGHDR, SFDVKD. The CDR3 has 13 amino acids. V lost 6 bases, J lost 0 bases, and 7 bases lay in between. The CDR3 bases are TGTGCCACCAGTTCTAACTTGAACACTGAAGCTTTCTTT. Encoded protein: CATSSNLNTEAFF.

The chain joins TRBV5-1 to TRBJ1-1; 8 nucleotides agree with TRBD1. This CDR3 region has 11 residues. With V trimmed by 3 bases and J by 11 bases, 3 bases remained unmatched. The germline CDR1 and CDR2 sequences are SGHRS and YFSETQ. The CDR3 DNA follows: TGCGCCAGCAGCTCAGGGGGCCGGGCTTTCTTT. This sequence encodes CASSSGGRAFF.

V usage is TRBV29-1 and J usage is TRBJ1-2, with D hard to call. This CDR3 contains 12 residues. Germline V gives CDR1 SQVTM, CDR2 ANQGSEA. V dropped 7 bases and J dropped 2 bases, with 11 bases sitting between them. This CDR3 reads CSAGPVNYGYTF. Here the CDR3 DNA reads TGCAGCGCCGGTCCGGTAAACTATGGCTACACCTTC.

The chain joins TRBV10-1 to TRBJ1-1; 10 bases line up with TRBD1. The CDR3 extends over 21 amino acids. The trim removed 0 bases at V and 5 bases at J, leaving 21 bases unmatched. CDR1 is WNHNN and CDR2 is SYGVQD in the germline V gene (reference sequence). The CDR3 region is CASSESKGTGVPLSTRTEAFF. The CDR3 DNA sequence: TGCGCCAGCAGTGAGTCGAAAGGGACAGGGGTCCCCCTTTCTACGAGGACTGAAGCTTTCTTT.

In this sample, this clone turned up a few times. J is TRBJ2-3 and V is TRBV19; no clear D. The CDR3 has 13 residues. Looked up from germline, CDR1 is LNHDA and CDR2 is SQIVND (reference sequence). V was cut by 6 bases and J by 1 base, with 8 bases left in between. The CDR3: CASRAVGTDTQYF. The CDR3 region has the DNA TGTGCCAGTAGGGCGGTGGGCACAGATACGCAGTATTTT.

This clone was detected once. V gene TRBV7-3 combines with J gene TRBJ1-1; 7 nucleotides align to TRBD1. The V gene end was trimmed by 5 bases and the J gene end by 6 bases; junction bases not matched to a gene: 12. The CDR3 is 15 residues long. Per germline, CDR1 SGHTA and CDR2 FQGTGA. The CDR3 sequence: CASSVQGTGISEAFF. The CDR3 DNA is TGTGCCAGCAGCGTACAGGGGACGGGAATCTCTGAAGCTTTCTTT.

This clone was picked up one time. The chain has TRBV14 and TRBJ1-2; possible D gene TRBD1, 6 bases. Germline lookup yields CDR1 SGHDN and CDR2 FVKESK. The CDR3 contains 16 residues. Trimming shortened V by 0 bases and J by 5 bases, and 16 bases separated the two germline ends. CDR3: CASSQEFAGGSYGYTF. The CDR3 bases are TGTGCCAGCAGCCAAGAATTTGCGGGGGGCTCGTATGGCTACACCTTC.

This sequence joins TRBV7-2 and TRBJ2-7, with 9 bases identical to TRBD2. J lost 6 bases, V lost 1 base, and 19 bases had no gene match. The CDR3 contains 19 residues. Germline V CDR1 and CDR2: SGHTA, FQGNSA. CDR3 protein: CASSLGAGGALTLRFEQYF. The CDR3 bases are TGTGCCAGCAGCTTAGGCGCGGGGGGGGCTCTTACTCTACGCTTCGAGCAGTACTTC. Variable domain in full (rest from reference TRBV7-2 and TRBJ2-7): GAGVSQSPSNKVTEKGKDVELRCDPISGHTALYWYRQSLGQGLEFLIYFQGNSAPDKSGLPSDRFSAERTGGSVSTLTIQRTQQEDSAVYLCASSLGAGGALTLRFEQYFGPGTRLTVT.

Here the CDR3 reads CASSLETLAGAYGDEQYF. The CDR3 DNA follows: TGTGCCAGCAGCTTGGAAACGCTAGCGGGGGCATATGGAGACGAGCAGTACTTC. This chain joins TRBV5-4 and TRBJ2-7; 10 nucleotides align to TRBD2. J gave up 5 bases and V 0 bases, and 14 bases lay outside the gene matches. The germline gives CDR1 SGHNT, CDR2 YYREEE (reference sequence). The CDR3 runs 18 residues. The whole variable domain, remainder taken from reference TRBV5-4 and TRBJ2-7, is ETGVTQSPTHLIKTRGQQVTLRCSSQSGHNTVSWYQQALGQGPQFIFQYYREEENGRGNFPPRFSGLQFPNYSSELNVNALELDDSALYLCASSLETLAGAYGDEQYFGPGTRLTVT.

The gene calls are TRBV2 and TRBJ1-2; 10 positions agree with TRBD1. Germline values: CDR1 SNHLY, CDR2 FYNNEI. The junction had 6 bases not matched to a gene; V was cut back by 8 bases and J by 0 bases. CDR3 length equals 15 residues. CDR3 nucleotide sequence: TGTGCCAGCCTCCCCGGACAGGGGGCTAACTATGGCTACACCTTC. The encoded protein is CASLPGQGANYGYTF. Full variable domain (rest looked up from reference TRBV2 and TRBJ1-2): EPEVTQTPSHQVTQMGQEVILRCVPISNHLYFYWYRQILGQKVEFLVSFYNNEISEKSEIFDDQFSVERPDGSNFTLKIRSTKLEDSAMYFCASLPGQGANYGYTFGSGTRLTVV.

V is TRBV18 and J is TRBJ1-5; no definite D call. The germline V gene has CDR1 KGHSH and CDR2 LQKENI. Trimming cost V 2 bases and J 0 bases, with 8 bases left between them. This CDR3 region has 15 residues. CDR3 loop: CASSPSDYSNQPQHF. CDR3 nucleotide sequence: TGTGCCAGCTCACCATCAGACTATAGCAATCAGCCCCAGCATTTT.

This clone occurred once. The CDR3 protein is CAISDRSSGETQYF. CDR3 in DNA: TGTGCCATCAGTGATCGATCCAGCGGTGAGACCCAGTACTTC. The chain combines TRBV10-3 with TRBJ2-5; the D gene is possibly TRBD2 (5 bases). V lost 3 bases and J lost 5, with 13 bases in between. Germline V gene data show CDR1 as ENHRY and CDR2 as SYGVKD. The CDR3 runs to 14 residues.

The rearrangement joins TRBV5-4 to TRBJ2-7; 8 nucleotides align to TRBD1. The length of the CDR3 is 12 residues. The germline V gene has CDR1 SGHNT and CDR2 YYREEE (reference sequence). The ends lost 4 bases at V and 7 bases at J; junction bases unmatched: 4. DNA for the CDR3: TGTGCCAGCAGCAGACAGGGGTTAGAGCAGTACTTC. It specifies CASSRQGLEQYF.

The chain recombines TRBV28 with TRBJ1-4; no definite D call. Germline V gene lookup returns CDR1 MDHEN and CDR2 SYDVKM. The length of the CDR3 is 15 residues. Trimming stripped 2 bases from V and 7 bases from J, with 14 bases between. The CDR3 DNA is TGTGCCAGCAGTTTACCGGGAGGTGGAGGTGAAAAACTGTTTTTT. Its protein product is CASSLPGGGGEKLFF.

A single count supports this clone. The chain employs TRBV9 and TRBJ1-1, with 7 bases lining up with TRBD1. The V and J ends lost 4 bases and 2 bases, in that order; junction bases with no gene match: 8. Per germline, CDR1 SGDLS and CDR2 YYNGEE. CDR3 length equals 15 residues. In DNA form, the CDR3 reads TGTGCCAGCAGCCCTCAGGGGGTTTCTAACACTGAAGCTTTCTTT. Translation: CASSPQGVSNTEAFF.

This clone is a singleton in its sample. This rearrangement joins TRBV5-1 to TRBJ2-3; 10 bases map to TRBD1. CDR3 length equals 18 residues. Losses at the gene ends were 1 base for V and 5 bases for J; bases not matched to a gene: 13. CDR1 is SGHRS, CDR2 YFSETQ, per germline. CDR3 protein: CASSLSPPGQGIIDTQYF. The DNA for the CDR3 is TGCGCCAGCAGCTTGAGTCCTCCGGGACAGGGGATTATAGATACGCAGTATTTT.

The chain employs TRBV5-1 and TRBJ1-3; D possibly corresponds to TRBD1 (5 bases). CDR1 SGHRS and CDR2 YFSETQ come from the germline V gene. Trimming stripped 2 bases from V and 0 bases from J, with 9 bases between. The CDR3 consists of 15 residues. CDR3 bases: TGCGCCAGCAGCTTACAGGCCCCCTCTGGAAACACCATATATTTT. Its translation is CASSLQAPSGNTIYF.

The sample holds one count of this clone. The genes are TRBV5-1 and TRBJ2-1; 9 bases are a match to TRBD2. Trimming at V came to 4 bases and at J to 2 bases, leaving 4 bases not matched to a gene. This CDR3 spans 15 amino acids. Germline assignment: CDR1 SGHRS and CDR2 YFSETQ. The CDR3 is CASSVLAGAYNEQFF. The DNA for the CDR3 is TGCGCCAGCAGCGTACTAGCGGGCGCCTACAATGAGCAGTTCTTC.

This clone appeared a few times. The V and J genes are TRBV6-1 and TRBJ2-7, with D possibly matching TRBD1 (5 bases). The length of the CDR3 is 15 residues. V gave up 3 bases and J gave up 0 bases, with 12 bases separating them. Germline CDR1 MNHNS, CDR2 SASEGT. In nucleotides, the CDR3 is TGTGCCAGCAGTGAGGTCAGGGTGTACTCCTACGAGCAGTACTTC. Translation gives CASSEVRVYSYEQYF.

This rearrangement joins TRBV2 to TRBJ2-1; 7 positions match TRBD2. Losses at the gene ends were 4 bases for V and 6 bases for J; bases not matched to a gene: 6. Germline loops: CDR1 SNHLY, CDR2 FYNNEI. The CDR3 totals 14 residues. CDR3: CASSGWGRGNEQFF. The DNA of the CDR3 is TGTGCCAGCAGTGGCTGGGGGAGGGGCAATGAGCAGTTCTTC.

V and J are TRBV21-1 and TRBJ2-2; TRBD1, the table's D call, was not compared with the DNA. TRBV21-1 is annotated as a pseudogene. The CDR3 is 16 residues long. CDR3 DNA: TGTGCCAGCAGCAAAGACTGCTTCAGGGGTGTCGGGGAGCTGTTTTTT. Residues: CASSKDCFRGVGELFF.

The chain couples TRBV10-2 to TRBJ1-1; 7 nucleotides agree with TRBD1. Germline assignment: CDR1 WSHSY and CDR2 SAAADI. V was clipped by 3 bases and J by 5 bases; unmatched bases: 3. CDR3 length equals 13 residues. The CDR3 coding sequence is TGCGCCAGCAGTGATCAGGGGGTAACTGAAGCTTTCTTT. Residues: CASSDQGVTEAFF.

The genes are TRBV5-8 and TRBJ1-1; maybe TRBD1 (5 bases). The CDR3 covers 15 residues. Trimming removed 0 bases at V and 3 bases at J, with 12 bases between. Germline loops: CDR1 SGHTS, CDR2 YDEGEE. The CDR3 reads CASSLDGRQHTEAFF. CDR3 DNA: TGTGCCAGCAGCTTGGATGGGCGACAGCACACTGAAGCTTTCTTT.

The J gene is TRBJ2-3, the V gene TRBV11-3, with D uncertain. The CDR3 covers 13 residues. The ends were cut back, 1 base at V and 6 bases at J, with 8 bases in the middle. Germline CDR1 and CDR2: SGHNT and YENEEA. The CDR3 nucleotides are TGTGCCAGCAGCTTAGGCGAGGAGGATACGCAGTATTTT. This encodes CASSLGEEDTQYF.

This clone was seen once. The rearrangement links TRBV5-4 to TRBJ2-5; tentatively, D is TRBD2 (6 bases). V was shortened by 5 bases and J by 5 bases, with 22 bases between the two germline ends. The length of the CDR3 is 16 residues. Germline-derived CDR1 and CDR2 are SGHNT and YYREEE (reference sequence). The CDR3 is CASREGGSPFKETQYF. The CDR3 bases are TGTGCCAGCAGGGAGGGCGGCTCCCCATTTAAGGAGACCCAGTACTTC. Complete variable domain (other parts from reference TRBV5-4 and TRBJ2-5): ETGVTQSPTHLIKTRGQQVTLRCSSQSGHNTVSWYQQALGQGPQFIFQYYREEENGRGNFPPRFSGLQFPNYSSELNVNALELDDSALYLCASREGGSPFKETQYFGPGTRLLVL.